Presented here are 21 T cell receptor beta chains from one specimen sequenced in a study of neurological immune-mediated disorders. In TCRdb, the 5' RACE reads were re-called with MiXCR into one record per CDR3 protein. The sample consists of roughly 74,000 distinct CDR3 sequences, around 5% of them appearing once. The sequenced sample consisted of PBMCs. These TCRs come from a man younger than 30 with multiple sclerosis.

Ten or more counts support this clonotype. The rearrangement uses TRBV10-3 and TRBJ2-7; tentatively, D is TRBD1 (6 bases). Germline CDR1 ENHRY, CDR2 SYGVKD. The CDR3 runs to 15 residues. The V gene lost 11 bases and the J gene lost 4 bases, with 24 bases spanning the gap. CDR3 amino acids: CAATNTGQAGYEQYF. The DNA of the CDR3 is TGTGCCGCCACAAATACAGGGCAGGCCGGATACGAGCAGTACTTC.

In its sample, this clonotype was seen many times. This sequence joins TRBV5-1 and TRBJ2-1; 8 nucleotides align to TRBD2. The V gene's germline CDR1 is SGHRS and CDR2 YFSETQ. This CDR3 comprises 15 residues. V was clipped by 2 bases and J by 8 bases; unmatched bases: 9. The CDR3 bases are TGCGCCAGCAGCTTTCCCGGGACTAGTAACCATGAGCAGTTCTTC. Translation: CASSFPGTSNHEQFF.

This chain connects TRBV7-6 to TRBJ2-1; D is unresolved. V shed 4 bases and J shed 5 bases, with 9 bases lying between them. This CDR3 spans 13 amino acids. The germline V gene has CDR1 SGHVS and CDR2 FNYEAQ. The DNA for the CDR3 is TGTGCCAGCAGCTCGAGTACTAACAATGAGCAGTTCTTC. Protein sequence: CASSSSTNNEQFF.

As to this clonotype: A much bigger clone sits one base away, suggesting this may be a read error. The CDR3 DNA reads as TGTGCCAGAAGATCGGTAGAGCAGTTCTTC. This sequence encodes CARRSVEQFF. The rearrangement uses TRBV12-3 or TRBV12-4 and TRBJ2-1; D remains ambiguous. This CDR3 spans 10 amino acids. V lost 9 bases and J 10 bases, leaving 10 bases between the germline ends.

This clonotype was recorded many times. The CDR3 DNA is TGCAGTGCCGAGGCAGGGAATTATTCACCCCTCCACTTT. Protein sequence: CSAEAGNYSPLHF. The chain couples TRBV20-1 to TRBJ1-6, with a possible D match to TRBD1 (5 bases). Germline loops: CDR1 DFQATT, CDR2 SNEGSKA (reference sequence). The CDR3 consists of 13 residues. Trimming shortened V by 6 bases and J by 8 bases, and 14 bases separated the two germline ends.

This clonotype has at least ten counts. The chain is built from TRBV20-1 and TRBJ1-2; 7 bases are shared with TRBD1. Germline-derived CDR1 and CDR2 are DFQATT and SNEGSKA (reference sequence). The junction had 9 bases not matched to a gene; V was cut back by 6 bases and J by 8 bases. The CDR3 covers 12 residues. CDR3 sequence: CSALVDRDGYTF. The CDR3 coding sequence is TGCAGTGCCCTCGTTGACAGGGACGGCTACACCTTC.

J is TRBJ2-7 and V is TRBV5-6; the D call may be TRBD1 or TRBD2 (5 bases each). Per germline, CDR1 SGHDT and CDR2 YYEEEE. The CDR3 is 12 amino acids. V was shortened by 6 bases and J by 5 bases, with 12 bases between the two germline ends. CDR3: CASTQGDDEQYF. The CDR3 nucleotides are TGTGCCAGCACCCAGGGAGACGACGAGCAGTACTTC.

This clonotype has at least ten counts. The rearrangement links TRBV5-1 to TRBJ2-1; the match to TRBD1 covers 9 bases. This CDR3 is 15 amino acids long. Germline values: CDR1 SGHRS, CDR2 YFSETQ. J gave up 13 bases and V 0 bases, and 11 bases lay outside the gene matches. As DNA, the CDR3 is TGCGCCAGCAGCTTGGATGGGGACAGGGATCTGAGACAGTTCTTC. Its translation is CASSLDGDRDLRQFF.

Note on this clonotype: One junction end does not reproduce the germline sequence, and a read error may be involved. The rearrangement joins TRBV20-1 to TRBJ1-5; 7 nucleotides agree with TRBD1. The CDR3 spans 12 residues. Germline CDR1 DFQATT, CDR2 SNEGSKA (reference sequence). For the CDR3, the DNA is TGCAGTGCTTTACAGGGGAATCAGCCCCAGAATTTT. Encoded protein: CSALQGNQPQNF.

This clonotype has a single count. The chain links TRBV24-1 to TRBJ2-1, with 11 positions matching TRBD1. After removal of 7 bases from V and 3 bases from J, the junction contained 4 bases not matched to a gene. This CDR3 is 15 amino acids long. Germline V gives CDR1 KGHDR, CDR2 SFDVKD. In DNA, the CDR3 is TGTGCCACCAGCGCCGGGACAGGGGGCTACAATGAGCAGTTCTTC. It is translated as CATSAGTGGYNEQFF.

This clonotype occurred many times. The chain combines TRBV20-1 with TRBJ1-5; no clear D. The ends were cut back, 0 bases at V and 10 bases at J, with 13 bases in the middle. Germline assignment: CDR1 DFQATT and CDR2 SNEGSKA (reference sequence). CDR3 size: 13 residues. As DNA, the CDR3 is TGCAGTGCTAGAGATCGTGATCGACCCCCCCAGCATTTT. Protein: CSARDRDRPPQHF.

By its share, this clonotype is medium-sized. The chain has TRBV28 and TRBJ1-4, with TRBD1 matching over 7 bases. Germline CDR1 and CDR2: MDHEN and SYDVKM. CDR3 length: 14 residues. J was trimmed by 8 bases and V by 5 bases; bases with no gene match: 8. CDR3 in amino acids: CASSPGGNWEKLFF. CDR3 coding DNA: TGTGCCAGCAGTCCAGGGGGAAATTGGGAAAAACTGTTTTTT.

This clonotype came up many times. The J gene is TRBJ1-6, the V gene TRBV7-2, with no clear D. V dropped 5 bases and J dropped 14 bases, with 13 bases sitting between them. Germline CDR1 SGHTA, CDR2 FQGNSA. The CDR3 spans 12 residues. The CDR3 spells CASSPLEVSLHF. The CDR3 DNA sequence: TGTGCCAGCAGCCCGCTTGAAGTTTCCCTCCACTTT.

This clonotype has ten or more counts. V is TRBV15 and J is TRBJ2-1, with D possibly TRBD2 on 5 matching bases. Trimming took off 4 bases at V and 0 bases at J, with 10 bases between the two ends. The CDR3 contains 15 residues. Germline V CDR1 and CDR2: LNHNV, YYDKDF (reference sequence). The chain's CDR3 is CATSTERSSYNEQFF. DNA of the CDR3: TGTGCCACCAGCACGGAGCGGAGCTCCTACAATGAGCAGTTCTTC.

This clonotype occurred many times. The V gene is TRBV20-1, the J gene TRBJ1-2; tentative D call: TRBD1 (6 bases). V was shortened by 0 bases and J by 8 bases, with 16 bases between the two germline ends. CDR3 length equals 14 residues. Germline assignment: CDR1 DFQATT and CDR2 SNEGSKA (reference sequence). The CDR3 reads CSARESPGDRGYTF. The CDR3 DNA reads TGCAGTGCTAGAGAGTCCCCAGGGGATCGCGGCTACACCTTC.

This clonotype was seen ten or more times. V is TRBV20-1 and J is TRBJ2-1; TRBD2 agrees at 9 bases. J gave up 5 bases and V 0 bases, and 8 bases lay outside the gene matches. From germline, CDR1 is DFQATT and CDR2 SNEGSKA (reference sequence). The CDR3 sequence is 16 residues long. This CDR3 reads CSARDPSGARHNEQFF. CDR3 bases: TGCAGTGCTAGAGACCCTAGCGGGGCTCGGCACAATGAGCAGTTCTTC.

This clonotype was recorded at least ten times. This sequence joins TRBV20-1 and TRBJ2-3; TRBD2 matches 9 bases. The CDR3 is made up of 16 amino acids. The V gene's germline CDR1 is DFQATT and CDR2 SNEGSKA (reference sequence). Trimming cost V 6 bases and J 0 bases; bases outside gene matches: 10. Here the CDR3 DNA reads TGCAGTGCCAAAGCGGGGGGATCCATTAGCACAGATACGCAGTATTTT. Translated: CSAKAGGSISTDTQYF.

This clonotype was seen repeatedly, ten times or more. CDR3 sequence reads: CASSLGRGVSTDTQYF. The CDR3 DNA reads as TGTGCCAGCAGCTTAGGGCGGGGGGTTAGCACAGATACGCAGTATTTT. The chain links TRBV7-7 to TRBJ2-3, with 8 bases fitting TRBD2. The germline CDR1 and CDR2 sequences are SSHAT and FNYEAQ (reference sequence). The length of the CDR3 is 16 residues. V was clipped by 1 base and J by 0 bases; unmatched bases: 3.

This clonotype was detected many times. The CDR3 coding sequence is TGTGCCAGCAGGCTCCCGGGACTAGCGGGAGAACAGTTCTTC. Residues: CASRLPGLAGEQFF. J is TRBJ2-1 and V is TRBV12-3 or TRBV12-4, with 14 bases fitting TRBD2. Trimming took 6 bases from V and 13 from J; bases not matched to a gene: 8. The CDR3 runs 14 residues.

This clonotype was recorded at least ten times. One base away lies a much larger clone, so this may be a sequencing read error. The chain recombines TRBV20-1 with TRBJ2-2; D call uncertain. CDR3 size: 15 residues. Germline lookup yields CDR1 DFQATT and CDR2 SNEGSKA (reference sequence). Trimming pared 3 bases from V and 2 bases from J, leaving 13 bases between. The CDR3 sequence: CSASRPGTNTGELFF. In nucleotides, the CDR3 is TGCAGTGCTAGCCGGCCCGGCACAAACACCGGGGAGCTGTTTTTT.

This clonotype has at least ten counts. The genes are TRBV5-1 and TRBJ1-2; D remains unclear. The CDR3 length is 15 residues. From germline, CDR1 is SGHRS and CDR2 YFSETQ. The V end lost 0 bases, the J end lost 0 bases, and 9 bases lay between the germline ends. This CDR3 is CASSLGRDANYGYTF. In nucleotides, the CDR3 is TGCGCCAGCAGCTTGGGCCGGGATGCTAACTATGGCTACACCTTC.